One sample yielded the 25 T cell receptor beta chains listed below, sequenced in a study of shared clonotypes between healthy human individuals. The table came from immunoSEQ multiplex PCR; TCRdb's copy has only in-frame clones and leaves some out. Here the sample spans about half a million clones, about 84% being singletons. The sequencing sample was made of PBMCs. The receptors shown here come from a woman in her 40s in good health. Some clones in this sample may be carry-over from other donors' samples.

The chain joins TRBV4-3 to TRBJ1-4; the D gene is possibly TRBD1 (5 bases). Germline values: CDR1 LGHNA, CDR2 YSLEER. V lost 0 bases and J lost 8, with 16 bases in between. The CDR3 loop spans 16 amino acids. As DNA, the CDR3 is TGCGCCAGCAGCCAAGATCGGACCTGGGGGACCGAAAAACTGTTTTTT. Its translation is CASSQDRTWGTEKLFF.

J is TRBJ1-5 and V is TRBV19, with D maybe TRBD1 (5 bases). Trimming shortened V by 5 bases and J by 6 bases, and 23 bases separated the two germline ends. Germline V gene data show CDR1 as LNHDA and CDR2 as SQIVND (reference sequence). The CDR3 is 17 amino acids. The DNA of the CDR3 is TGTGCCAGTAGTGGGCAGACTACAGGAGGGTCAGGTCAGCCCCAGCATTTT. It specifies CASSGQTTGGSGQPQHF.

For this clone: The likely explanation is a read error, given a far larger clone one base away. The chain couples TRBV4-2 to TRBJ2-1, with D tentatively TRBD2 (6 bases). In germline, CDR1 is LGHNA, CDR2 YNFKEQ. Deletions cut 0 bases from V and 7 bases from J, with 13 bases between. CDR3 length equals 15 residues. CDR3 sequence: CASSQDRGRSNEQFF. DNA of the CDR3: TGTGCCAGCAGCCAAGATAGAGGGAGGAGTAATGAGCAGTTCTTC.

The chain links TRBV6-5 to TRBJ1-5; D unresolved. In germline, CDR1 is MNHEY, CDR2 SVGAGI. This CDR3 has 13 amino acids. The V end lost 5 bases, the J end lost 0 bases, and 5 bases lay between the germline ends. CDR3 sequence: CASSRSSNQPQHF. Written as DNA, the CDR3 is TGTGCCAGCAGTCGAAGTAGCAATCAGCCCCAGCATTTT.

CDR3 DNA sequence: TGTGCCAGCAGCTTATGGGGAGTGAACACTGAAGCTTTCTTT. The encoded protein is CASSLWGVNTEAFF. The J gene is TRBJ1-1, the V gene TRBV5-6; the D is unclear. This CDR3 has 14 amino acids. Trimming took off 2 bases at V and 0 bases at J, with 8 bases between the two ends. Germline V gene sequence: CDR1 SGHDT, CDR2 YYEEEE.

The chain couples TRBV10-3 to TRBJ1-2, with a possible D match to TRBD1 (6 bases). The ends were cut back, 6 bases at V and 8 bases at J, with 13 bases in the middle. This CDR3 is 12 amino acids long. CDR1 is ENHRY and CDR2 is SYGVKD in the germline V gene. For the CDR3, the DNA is TGTGCCATCAGGGTAGGGACAAGCGGCTACACCTTC. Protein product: CAIRVGTSGYTF.

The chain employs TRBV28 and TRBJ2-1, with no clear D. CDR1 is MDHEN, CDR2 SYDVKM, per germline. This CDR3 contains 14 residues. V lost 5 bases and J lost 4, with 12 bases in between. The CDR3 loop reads CASSRSLDYNEQFF. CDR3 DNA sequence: TGTGCCAGCAGTCGTTCGCTGGATTACAATGAGCAGTTCTTC.

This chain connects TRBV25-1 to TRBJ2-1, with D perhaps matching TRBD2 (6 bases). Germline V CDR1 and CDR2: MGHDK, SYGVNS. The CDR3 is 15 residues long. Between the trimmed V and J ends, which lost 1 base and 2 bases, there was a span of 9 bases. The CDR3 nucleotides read TGTGCCAGCAGTGAATGGGCGGGAACCTACAATGAGCAGTTCTTC. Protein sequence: CASSEWAGTYNEQFF.

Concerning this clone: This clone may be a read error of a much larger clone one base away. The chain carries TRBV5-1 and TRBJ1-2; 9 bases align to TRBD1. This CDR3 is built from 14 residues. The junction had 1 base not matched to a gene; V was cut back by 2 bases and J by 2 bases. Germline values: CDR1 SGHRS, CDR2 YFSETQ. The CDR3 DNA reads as TGCGCCAGCAGCTTTGGGACAGGGAACTATGGCTACACCTTC. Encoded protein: CASSFGTGNYGYTF. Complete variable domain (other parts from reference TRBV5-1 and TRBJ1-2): KAGVTQTPRYLIKTRGQQVTLSCSPISGHRSVSWYQQTPGQGLQFLFEYFSETQRNKGNFPGRFSGRQFSNSRSEMNVSTLELGDSALYLCASSFGTGNYGYTFGSGTRLTVV.

The CDR3 reads CASMAYGGRGGELFF. The CDR3 nucleotides read TGTGCCAGCATGGCGTATGGGGGGCGAGGCGGGGAGCTGTTTTTT. This chain joins TRBV28 and TRBJ2-2; D could derive from TRBD1 or TRBD2 (6 bases each). The V and J ends lost 7 bases and 7 bases respectively, with 19 bases between them. The V gene's germline CDR1 is MDHEN and CDR2 SYDVKM. The CDR3 covers 15 residues.

In DNA, the CDR3 is TGTGCCAGCAGCCAAGAGGATCTAGGGACAGGGCTCGTGAGGGAGCAGTACTTC. Translation gives CASSQEDLGTGLVREQYF. V and J are TRBV14 and TRBJ2-7; 9 nucleotides agree with TRBD1. V trimming: 0 bases; J trimming: 7 bases; junction bases outside the gene matches: 16. The germline V gene encodes CDR1 SGHDN and CDR2 FVKESK. CDR3 length equals 18 residues.

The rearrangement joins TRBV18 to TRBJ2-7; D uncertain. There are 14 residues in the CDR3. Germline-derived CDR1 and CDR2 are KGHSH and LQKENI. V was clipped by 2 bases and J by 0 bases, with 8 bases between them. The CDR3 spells CASSPGRSSYEQYF. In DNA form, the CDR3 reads TGTGCCAGCTCACCAGGGCGGAGCTCCTACGAGCAGTACTTC.

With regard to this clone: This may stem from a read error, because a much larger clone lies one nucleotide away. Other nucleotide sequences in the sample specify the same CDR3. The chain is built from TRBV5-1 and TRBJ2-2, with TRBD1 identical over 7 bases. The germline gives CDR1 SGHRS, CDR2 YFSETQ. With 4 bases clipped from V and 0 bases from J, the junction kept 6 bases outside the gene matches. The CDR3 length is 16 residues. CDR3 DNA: TGCGCCAGCAGCCTGCTCGGGACAGCGAACACCGGGGAGCTGTTTTTT. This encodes CASSLLGTANTGELFF.

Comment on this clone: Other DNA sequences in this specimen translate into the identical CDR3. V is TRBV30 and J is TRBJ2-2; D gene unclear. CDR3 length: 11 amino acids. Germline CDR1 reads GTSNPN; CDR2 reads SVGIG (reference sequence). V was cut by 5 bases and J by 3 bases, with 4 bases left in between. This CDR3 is CAWGDTGELFF. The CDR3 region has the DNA TGTGCCTGGGGAGACACCGGGGAGCTGTTTTTT.

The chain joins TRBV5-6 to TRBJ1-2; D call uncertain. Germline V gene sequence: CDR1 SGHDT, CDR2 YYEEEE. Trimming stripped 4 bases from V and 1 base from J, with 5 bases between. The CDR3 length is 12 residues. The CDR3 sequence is CASSTINYGYTF. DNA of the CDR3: TGTGCCAGCAGCACTATTAACTATGGCTACACCTTC.

DNA of the CDR3: TGTGCCAGCAGGGACCCTAACTATGGCTACACCTTC. It yields the protein CASRDPNYGYTF. V usage is TRBV2 and J usage is TRBJ1-2; D unclear. The V end was cut by 6 bases, the J end by 0 bases, with 5 bases between. Germline CDR1 is SNHLY and CDR2 is FYNNEI. The CDR3 extends over 12 amino acids.

CDR3 in amino acids: CASRPPYNTEAFF. CDR3 nucleotide sequence: TGTGCCAGCAGACCGCCGTACAACACTGAAGCTTTCTTT. The chain carries TRBV28 and TRBJ1-1; no definite D call. V lost 6 bases and J lost 2, with 10 bases in between. The germline V gene encodes CDR1 MDHEN and CDR2 SYDVKM. The length of the CDR3 is 13 residues. Complete variable domain (other parts from reference TRBV28 and TRBJ1-1): DVKVTQSSRYLVKRTGEKVFLECVQDMDHENMFWYRQDPGLGLRLIYFSYDVKMKEKGDIPEGYSVSREKKERFSLILESASTNQTSMYLCASRPPYNTEAFFGQGTRLTVV.

The CDR3, as DNA: TGTGCCAGCAGCTTGCCGGGACAGGTCACAGATACGCAGTATTTT. This gives the protein CASSLPGQVTDTQYF. V usage is TRBV11-1 and J usage is TRBJ2-3; 8 positions match TRBD1. V lost 3 bases to trimming and J lost 2 bases; unmatched junction nucleotides: 4. Germline CDR1 is SGHAT and CDR2 is FQDESV (reference sequence). This CDR3 region has 15 residues.

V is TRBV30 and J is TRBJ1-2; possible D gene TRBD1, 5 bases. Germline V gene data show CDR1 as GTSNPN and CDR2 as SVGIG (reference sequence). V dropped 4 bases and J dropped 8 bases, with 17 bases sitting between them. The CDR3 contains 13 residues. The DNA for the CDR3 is TGTGCCTGGATCATCGTCGGGGCAGGAGGCTACACCTTC. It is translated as CAWIIVGAGGYTF.

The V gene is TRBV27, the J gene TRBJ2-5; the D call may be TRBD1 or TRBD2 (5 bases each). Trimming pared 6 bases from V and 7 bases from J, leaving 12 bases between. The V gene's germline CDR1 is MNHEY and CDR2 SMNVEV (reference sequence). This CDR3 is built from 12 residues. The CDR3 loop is CASSSPGGTQYF. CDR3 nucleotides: TGTGCCAGCAGCTCCCCTGGGGGGACCCAGTACTTC.

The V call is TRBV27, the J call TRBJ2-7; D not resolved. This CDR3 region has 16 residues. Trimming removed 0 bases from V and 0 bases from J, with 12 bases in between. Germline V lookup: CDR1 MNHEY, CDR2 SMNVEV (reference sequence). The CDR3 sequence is CASSLSETESSYEQYF. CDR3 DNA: TGTGCCAGCAGTTTATCGGAGACGGAAAGCTCCTACGAGCAGTACTTC.

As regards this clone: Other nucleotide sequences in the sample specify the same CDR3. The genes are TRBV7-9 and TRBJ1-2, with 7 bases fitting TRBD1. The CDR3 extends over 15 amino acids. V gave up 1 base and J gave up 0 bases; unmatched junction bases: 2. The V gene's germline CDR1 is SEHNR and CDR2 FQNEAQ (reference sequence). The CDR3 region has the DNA TGTGCCAGCAGCTTAGGGACAGGAGCTAACTATGGCTACACCTTC. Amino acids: CASSLGTGANYGYTF.

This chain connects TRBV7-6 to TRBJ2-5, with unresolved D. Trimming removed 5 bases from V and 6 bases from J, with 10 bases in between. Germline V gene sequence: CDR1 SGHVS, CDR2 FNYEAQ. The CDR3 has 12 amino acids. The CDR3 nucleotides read TGTGCCAGCAGCCCCCTTGGACAGACCCAGTACTTC. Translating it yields CASSPLGQTQYF.

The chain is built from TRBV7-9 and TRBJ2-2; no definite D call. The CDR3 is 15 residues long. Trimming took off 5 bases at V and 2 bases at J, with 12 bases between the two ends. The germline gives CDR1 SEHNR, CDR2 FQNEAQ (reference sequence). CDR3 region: CASSVRLGNTGELFF. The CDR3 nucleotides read TGTGCCAGCAGCGTAAGACTTGGAAACACCGGGGAGCTGTTTTTT.

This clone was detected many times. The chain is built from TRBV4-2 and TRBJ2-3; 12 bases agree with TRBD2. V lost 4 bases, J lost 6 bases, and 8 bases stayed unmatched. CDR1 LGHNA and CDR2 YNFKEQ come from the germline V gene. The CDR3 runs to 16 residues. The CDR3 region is CASSPRLAGDVDTQYF. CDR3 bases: TGTGCCAGCAGCCCCAGACTAGCGGGAGATGTCGATACGCAGTATTTT.